Given below is one T cell receptor beta chain in context. The sample originates from a study of blood T cell repertoires in COVID-19. Across the study: Samples representing acute and convalescent COVID-19 were sourced from the United States, Italy and Spain.

Methods used by the authors: Researchers report that nucleated cell counts were estimated from reference gene primer amplification. Profiling relied on immunoSEQ multiplex PCR, and the TCRdb table lists in-frame clones only, not all of them. V and J calls and clone size are copied from that table; D and trimming were computed from the DNA. The table shows just over 150,000 clones, with around 85% occurring only once. This CDR3 has 15 residues. The trim removed 6 bases at V and 1 base at J, leaving 10 bases unmatched. Germline CDR1 and CDR2: SQVTM and ANQGSEA. Source material: peripheral blood. The chain joins TRBV29-1 to TRBJ1-2, with 8 bases aligning to TRBD1. This TCR derives from a human donor with acute or convalescent COVID-19. The donor label of this sample is uncertain. The CDR3 nucleotides are TGCAGCGTCCCAGAACGACAGGGGTATAACTATGGCTACACCTTC. Its translation: CSVPERQGYNYGYTF.